The 31 T cell receptor beta chains below were found in one sample sequenced in a study of identical twins. MiXCR, run by TCRdb on the 5' RACE reads, gives a single entry per CDR3 protein. The table records some 500,000 distinct CDR3 sequences, 22% of them present only once. The same data also went into a second study, on T cells expressing NK-cell markers.

The sample was CD4+ T cells sorted from blood. Receptor source: a woman aged 18-29 years in good health.

This clonotype was found many times. V and J are TRBV29-1 and TRBJ2-5; D is undetermined. The germline gives CDR1 SQVTM, CDR2 ANQGSEA. This CDR3 spans 12 amino acids. V was clipped by 3 bases and J by 1 base, with 6 bases between them. The CDR3 loop is CSVDRIQETQYF. The CDR3 DNA reads TGCAGCGTTGATCGGATCCAAGAGACCCAGTACTTC.

This clonotype was recorded a few times. This chain joins TRBV29-1 and TRBJ1-1; D remains unclear. The V end lost 4 bases, the J end lost 0 bases, and 9 bases lay between the germline ends. The CDR3 length is 13 residues. The V gene's germline CDR1 is SQVTM and CDR2 ANQGSEA. The CDR3, as DNA: TGCAGCGTTGTCGGGGAAATGAACACTGAAGCTTTCTTT. It yields the protein CSVVGEMNTEAFF.

This clonotype has a handful of counts. This chain connects TRBV6-5 to TRBJ2-7, with 8 bases identical to TRBD1. Germline V gives CDR1 MNHEY, CDR2 SVGAGI. V lost 0 bases and J lost 6; bases outside the gene matches: 7. This CDR3 is built from 15 residues. This chain's CDR3 is CASSYSGQVVSEQYF. In DNA form, the CDR3 reads TGTGCCAGCAGTTACTCGGGACAGGTGGTGTCCGAGCAGTACTTC.

This chain connects TRBV20-1 to TRBJ2-3; D gene ambiguous. Germline assignment: CDR1 DFQATT and CDR2 SNEGSKA (reference sequence). The CDR3 length is 14 residues. Trimming took off 5 bases at V and 0 bases at J, with 12 bases between the two ends. CDR3 nucleotides: TGCAGTGCTTCCGGACCCTTAAGCACAGATACGCAGTATTTT. Protein product: CSASGPLSTDTQYF.

The chain uses TRBV20-1 and TRBJ2-1, with 12 bases identical to TRBD2. In germline, CDR1 is DFQATT, CDR2 SNEGSKA (reference sequence). After removal of 3 bases from V and 5 bases from J, the junction contained 8 bases not matched to a gene. CDR3 length: 16 amino acids. The CDR3 is CSASKRPSGRDNEQFF. CDR3 nucleotide sequence: TGCAGTGCTAGTAAGCGACCTAGCGGGAGGGACAATGAGCAGTTCTTC.

This clonotype turned up a few times. This rearrangement joins TRBV6-5 to TRBJ2-1; TRBD2 agrees at 14 bases. This CDR3 is 14 amino acids long. V lost 4 bases, J lost 16 bases, and 9 bases stayed unmatched. The germline V gene has CDR1 MNHEY and CDR2 SVGAGI. The CDR3 nucleotides read TGTGCCAGCAGTTCCTTGACTAGCGGGAGGGCGGTATTCTTC. Protein sequence: CASSSLTSGRAVFF.

This clonotype came up a few times. The chain joins TRBV6-5 to TRBJ1-1; 8 bases line up with TRBD1. J was trimmed by 1 base and V by 3 bases; bases with no gene match: 7. Germline values: CDR1 MNHEY, CDR2 SVGAGI. The CDR3 loop spans 16 amino acids. CDR3 residues: CASSYKITGGNTEAFF. CDR3 coding DNA: TGTGCCAGCAGTTATAAAATAACAGGGGGGAACACTGAAGCTTTCTTT.

This clonotype was observed a few times. The rearrangement joins TRBV20-1 to TRBJ2-7; 8 positions agree with TRBD2. The length of the CDR3 is 14 residues. The V segment lost 6 bases and the J segment 3 bases; nucleotides outside the gene matches: 10. Per germline, CDR1 DFQATT and CDR2 SNEGSKA (reference sequence). Written as DNA, the CDR3 is TGCAGTGCCCTTGATACAGCGGGGGACTACGAGCAGTACTTC. Its translation is CSALDTAGDYEQYF.

The chain links TRBV7-2 to TRBJ1-4; 7 bases line up with TRBD1. V lost 6 bases and J lost 4; bases outside the gene matches: 11. CDR3 size: 16 residues. CDR1 and CDR2 from the germline V gene are SGHTA and FQGNSA. The CDR3 DNA sequence: TGTGCCAGCAGTTTCGGGACAGCCAATTTTAATGAAAAACTGTTTTTT. This sequence encodes CASSFGTANFNEKLFF.

The chain couples TRBV9 to TRBJ1-1; D not certain. The V end was cut by 4 bases, the J end by 3 bases, with 13 bases between. The CDR3 loop spans 14 amino acids. Germline CDR1 and CDR2: SGDLS and YYNGEE. The CDR3 is CASSTRSRDTEAFF. The CDR3 DNA reads as TGTGCCAGCAGCACCCGGAGTAGGGACACTGAAGCTTTCTTT.

CDR3 region: CASSLASAGELFF. In nucleotides, the CDR3 is TGTGCCAGCAGTTTAGCTTCGGCCGGGGAGCTGTTTTTT. The rearrangement uses TRBV12-3 or TRBV12-4 and TRBJ2-2, with D unclear. V gave up 0 bases and J gave up 6 bases, with 5 bases separating them. The CDR3 is 13 amino acids.

The J gene is TRBJ2-2, the V gene TRBV7-2; D remains unclear. The germline V gene has CDR1 SGHTA and CDR2 FQGNSA. This CDR3 is built from 14 residues. The V and J ends lost 3 bases and 5 bases respectively, with 10 bases between them. As DNA, the CDR3 is TGTGCCAGCAGCTTCTCAAGGGTGACCGGGGAGCTGTTTTTT. Residues: CASSFSRVTGELFF.

This clonotype has only a few counts. The chain is built from TRBV5-1 and TRBJ2-1; D might be TRBD1 or TRBD2, each matching 5 bases. The V end lost 4 bases, the J end lost 4 bases, and 15 bases lay between the germline ends. Germline loops: CDR1 SGHRS, CDR2 YFSETQ. The CDR3 is made up of 15 amino acids. Written as DNA, the CDR3 is TGCGCCAGCAGCCCCCAGGGCTGGGGGTACAATGAGCAGTTCTTC. This gives the protein CASSPQGWGYNEQFF.

This rearrangement joins TRBV12-3 or TRBV12-4 to TRBJ2-2, with D perhaps TRBD2 (6 bases). CDR3 length equals 18 residues. The CDR3 DNA reads TGTACCTTCAGTTTCAGAAACCGGGGGATCCTACGTACCGGGGAGCTGTTTTTT. The encoded protein is CTFSFRNRGILRTGELFF.

V gene TRBV29-1 combines with J gene TRBJ2-2, with D possibly matching TRBD2 (5 bases). CDR1 is SQVTM, CDR2 ANQGSEA, per germline. The CDR3 sequence is 14 residues long. V lost 5 bases and J 4 bases, leaving 14 bases between the germline ends. The CDR3: CSVSERTFTGELFF. CDR3 sequence (DNA): TGCAGCGTTTCGGAGAGGACTTTCACCGGGGAGCTGTTTTTT.

This clonotype appeared a few times. The chain uses TRBV12-3 or TRBV12-4 and TRBJ2-7, with 7 bases matching TRBD2. The CDR3 has 15 residues. V lost 3 bases, J lost 4 bases, and 9 bases stayed unmatched. The chain's CDR3 is CASSFGASGPYEQYF. The CDR3 bases are TGTGCCAGCAGTTTTGGGGCTAGCGGACCTTACGAGCAGTACTTC.

The chain has TRBV3-1 and TRBJ2-1; tentative D call: TRBD2 (6 bases). The CDR3 extends over 12 amino acids. Germline V gene lookup returns CDR1 LGHDT and CDR2 YNNKEL (reference sequence). V was shortened by 5 bases and J by 7 bases, with 9 bases between the two germline ends. CDR3 nucleotides: TGTGCCAGCAGCGCGGGGACGAATGAGCAGTTCTTC. This gives the protein CASSAGTNEQFF.

V gene TRBV12-3 or TRBV12-4 combines with J gene TRBJ2-2; TRBD2 might be the D (7 bases). The CDR3 extends over 13 amino acids. V gave up 7 bases and J gave up 7 bases, with 13 bases separating them. The CDR3 here is CASKAGAIGELFF. CDR3 nucleotide sequence: TGTGCCAGCAAGGCGGGGGCGATCGGGGAGCTGTTTTTT.

This clonotype came up a few times. CDR3 sequence: CASSPDPRFRADTQYF. CDR3 sequence (DNA): TGTGCCAGCAGTCCTGACCCCCGCTTTCGCGCAGATACGCAGTATTTT. The V call is TRBV6-1, the J call TRBJ2-3; no reliable D call. Germline CDR1 and CDR2: MNHNS and SASEGT. V was trimmed by 5 bases and J by 4 bases, leaving 19 bases between them. The CDR3 spans 16 residues.

This CDR3 reads CASSPDSLAGLYNEQFF. The CDR3, as DNA: TGTGCCAGCAGCCCGGATTCTTTAGCGGGTCTTTACAATGAGCAGTTCTTC. The V and J genes are TRBV11-2 and TRBJ2-1, with 7 bases matching TRBD2. This CDR3 contains 17 residues. The germline CDR1 and CDR2 sequences are SGHAT and FQNNGV. The ends lost 5 bases at V and 4 bases at J; junction bases unmatched: 14.

This rearrangement joins TRBV9 to TRBJ2-2; TRBD1 might be the D (6 bases). Germline V gene data show CDR1 as SGDLS and CDR2 as YYNGEE. The CDR3 length is 15 residues. V shed 2 bases and J shed 7 bases, with 15 bases lying between them. CDR3 bases: TGTGCCAGCAGCGTTGGACAGCCAAGGGGCGGGGAGCTGTTTTTT. Translated: CASSVGQPRGGELFF.

Only a few counts were recorded for this clonotype. The V gene is TRBV20-1, the J gene TRBJ1-5, with unresolved D. This CDR3 contains 13 residues. V was trimmed by 5 bases and J by 0 bases, leaving 8 bases between them. Germline-derived CDR1 and CDR2 are DFQATT and SNEGSKA (reference sequence). The DNA for the CDR3 is TGCAGTGCTCTCCACAGTAGCAATCAGCCCCAGCATTTT. Its translation: CSALHSSNQPQHF.

The V gene is TRBV20-1, the J gene TRBJ2-7; TRBD1 matches 7 bases. The CDR3 runs to 13 residues. Trimming cost V 3 bases and J 2 bases; bases outside gene matches: 4. Germline lookup yields CDR1 DFQATT and CDR2 SNEGSKA (reference sequence). The CDR3 region is CSARGQTTYEQYF. The DNA for the CDR3 is TGCAGTGCTAGGGGACAGACCACCTACGAGCAGTACTTC.

V and J are TRBV10-3 and TRBJ2-1, with 9 bases identical to TRBD2. From germline, CDR1 is ENHRY and CDR2 SYGVKD. J lost 8 bases, V lost 5 bases, and 13 bases had no gene match. There are 16 residues in the CDR3. The CDR3 DNA follows: TGTGCCATCAGTAGAGAGTTAGCGGGGGCTTGGGATGAGCAGTTCTTC. It encodes CAISRELAGAWDEQFF.

The CDR3 loop is CASSQSGTSGTDTQYF. The DNA for the CDR3 is TGCGCCAGCAGCCAATCCGGGACTAGCGGGACAGATACGCAGTATTTT. The chain joins TRBV5-1 to TRBJ2-3, with 12 bases identical to TRBD2. CDR1 SGHRS and CDR2 YFSETQ come from the germline V gene. The junction had 6 bases not matched to a gene; V was cut back by 4 bases and J by 3 bases. The CDR3 has 16 residues.

There are a few counts of this clonotype. The V gene is TRBV11-1, the J gene TRBJ2-1, with 14 bases that match TRBD2. The CDR3 extends over 21 amino acids. The junction had 14 bases not matched to a gene; V was cut back by 0 bases and J by 4 bases. Germline CDR1 reads SGHAT; CDR2 reads FQDESV (reference sequence). CDR3 sequence (DNA): TGTGCCAGCAGCTTAGCGCCCCTCGGGACTAGCGGGGGCCGGGGGTACAATGAGCAGTTCTTC. As protein: CASSLAPLGTSGGRGYNEQFF.

This clonotype was counted at least ten times. The V call is TRBV29-1, the J call TRBJ2-1; TRBD1 matches at 8 bases. CDR1 is SQVTM, CDR2 ANQGSEA, per germline. The CDR3 is made up of 15 amino acids. The V segment lost 0 bases and the J segment 4 bases; nucleotides outside the gene matches: 5. Here the CDR3 reads CSVEDRRGLYNEQFF. CDR3 coding DNA: TGCAGCGTTGAAGATCGCAGGGGGCTGTACAATGAGCAGTTCTTC.

The chain joins TRBV6-1 to TRBJ2-7; D is perhaps TRBD1 (6 bases). This CDR3 comprises 13 residues. The germline gives CDR1 MNHNS, CDR2 SASEGT. The germline V and J ends were trimmed by 7 bases and 4 bases, with 14 bases remaining between them. The CDR3 is CASNNPGEYEQYF. In nucleotides, the CDR3 is TGTGCCAGCAATAATCCAGGGGAATACGAGCAGTACTTC.

This clonotype was counted only a few times. This chain uses TRBV19 with TRBJ2-1; a weak D match, TRBD2 (6 bases). The CDR3 has 14 residues. Germline V lookup: CDR1 LNHDA, CDR2 SQIVND (reference sequence). The V and J ends lost 5 bases and 4 bases respectively, with 12 bases between them. The CDR3 nucleotides read TGTGCCAGTAGTTTGGGACTTTCGTACAATGAGCAGTTCTTC. Protein: CASSLGLSYNEQFF.

The chain is built from TRBV12-3 or TRBV12-4 and TRBJ2-5, with D tentatively TRBD2 (6 bases). V was trimmed by 6 bases and J by 2 bases, leaving 10 bases between them. This CDR3 has 13 amino acids. In nucleotides, the CDR3 is TGTGCCAGCAGAAGGACTATTCAAGAGACCCAGTACTTC. This translates into CASRRTIQETQYF.

This clonotype was seen repeatedly, ten times or more. The chain recombines TRBV20-1 with TRBJ2-5; D is perhaps TRBD1 (6 bases). The germline V gene encodes CDR1 DFQATT and CDR2 SNEGSKA (reference sequence). Trimming stripped 3 bases from V and 2 bases from J, with 13 bases between. The CDR3 is made up of 14 amino acids. CDR3 in DNA: TGCAGTGCTAGCGGCAGGGGCGGGCAAGAGACCCAGTACTTC. It codes for CSASGRGGQETQYF.